The rows below give T cell receptor beta chains drawn from one sample of a study of early T cells in non-severe SARS-CoV-2 infection. TCRdb re-analysed the 5' RACE reads in MiXCR, keeping a single row per CDR3 protein. The table records tens of thousands of distinct CDR3 sequences, roughly 13% of them present only once. The material sequenced was whole blood. The receptor set was obtained from an adult who was a healthcare worker with PCR-confirmed SARS-CoV-2 infection or an uninfected control (not recorded which). CDR3s include the opening cysteine and the closing phenylalanine or tryptophan. The order of the fields is CDR3 protein, CDR3 DNA, clone size, J gene, V gene, D gene. The D gene is left open where the match is weak. Only some rows state a clone size, as once, few, many or a class for expanded clones.

CDR3aa: CASSSGQGAYNEQFF
CDR3nt: TGTGCCAGCAGCTCCGGACAGGGCGCCTACAATGAGCAGTTCTTC
abundance: few
j_gene: TRBJ2-1
v_gene: TRBV7-3
d_gene: TRBD1

CDR3aa: CSVSHTQGNGEQYF
CDR3nt: TGCAGCGTCTCCCACACTCAGGGAAACGGCGAGCAGTACTTC
abundance: few
j_gene: TRBJ2-7
v_gene: TRBV29-1
d_gene: .

CDR3aa: CSASGRAKYEQYF
CDR3nt: TGCAGTGCTAGCGGGAGGGCCAAGTACGAGCAGTACTTC
abundance: .
j_gene: TRBJ2-7
v_gene: TRBV20-1
d_gene: TRBD2

CDR3aa: CASSLSIETATYEQYF
CDR3nt: TGTGCCAGCAGCTTAAGCATAGAGACAGCCACCTACGAGCAGTACTTC
abundance: .
j_gene: TRBJ2-7
v_gene: TRBV7-2
d_gene: .

CDR3aa: CASSIGGQGQQFF
CDR3nt: TGTGCCAGTAGTATAGGGGGACAGGGCCAGCAGTTCTTC
abundance: few
j_gene: TRBJ2-1
v_gene: TRBV19
d_gene: TRBD1

CDR3aa: CASSLNRVFGYTF
CDR3nt: TGTGCCAGCAGTTTGAACAGGGTATTTGGCTACACCTTC
abundance: many
j_gene: TRBJ1-2
v_gene: TRBV28
d_gene: .

CDR3aa: CASSLDRVSGNTIYF
CDR3nt: TGTGCCAGCAGCCTGGACAGGGTCTCTGGAAACACCATATATTTT
abundance: few
j_gene: TRBJ1-3
v_gene: TRBV12-3/TRBV12-4
d_gene: TRBD1

CDR3aa: CASSLIRRNTEAFF
CDR3nt: TGTGCCAGCAGCCTGATCCGCCGGAACACTGAAGCTTTCTTT
abundance: many
j_gene: TRBJ1-1
v_gene: TRBV28
d_gene: .

CDR3aa: CASSLTGPYEQYF
CDR3nt: TGTGCCAGCAGCTTGACAGGGCCCTACGAGCAGTACTTC
abundance: many
j_gene: TRBJ2-7
v_gene: TRBV7-6
d_gene: TRBD1

CDR3aa: CASSPGGAQETQYF
CDR3nt: TGTGCCAGCAGCCCCGGGGGGGCTCAAGAGACCCAGTACTTC
abundance: .
j_gene: TRBJ2-5
v_gene: TRBV28
d_gene: TRBD2

CDR3aa: CASSPSGQGLMRKLFF
CDR3nt: TGTGCCAGCAGTCCCTCTGGACAGGGATTAATGAGGAAACTGTTTTTT
abundance: .
j_gene: TRBJ1-4
v_gene: TRBV28
d_gene: TRBD1

CDR3aa: CSVEENQETQYF
CDR3nt: TGCAGCGTTGAGGAGAATCAAGAGACCCAGTACTTC
abundance: .
j_gene: TRBJ2-5
v_gene: TRBV29-1
d_gene: .

CDR3aa: CSARDKARGRRYGYTF
CDR3nt: TGCAGTGCTAGAGATAAGGCTCGGGGACGACGGTATGGCTACACCTTC
abundance: .
j_gene: TRBJ1-2
v_gene: TRBV20-1
d_gene: .

CDR3aa: CASSLGLAGGPTDTQYF
CDR3nt: TGTGCCAGCAGCTTGGGACTAGCGGGAGGGCCTACAGATACGCAGTATTTT
abundance: many
j_gene: TRBJ2-3
v_gene: TRBV7-2
d_gene: TRBD2

CDR3aa: CATSEGLLGAFF
CDR3nt: TGTGCCACTTCCGAGGGGCTGCTAGGAGCTTTCTTT
abundance: .
j_gene: TRBJ1-1
v_gene: TRBV28
d_gene: .

CDR3aa: CASSKRDRASYNEQFF
CDR3nt: TGTGCCAGCAGCAAACGGGACCGAGCCTCCTACAATGAGCAGTTCTTC
abundance: few
j_gene: TRBJ2-1
v_gene: TRBV21-1
d_gene: .

CDR3aa: CASSPGTGWLTFF
CDR3nt: TGTGCCAGCAGCCCCGGGACAGGGTGGTTAACTTTCTTT
abundance: large
j_gene: TRBJ1-1
v_gene: TRBV28
d_gene: TRBD1

CDR3aa: CASSKDRVGEKLFF
CDR3nt: TGCGCCAGCAGCAAGGACAGGGTCGGTGAAAAACTGTTTTTT
abundance: .
j_gene: TRBJ1-4
v_gene: TRBV5-1
d_gene: TRBD1

CDR3aa: CASSRRKTGVGGETQYF
CDR3nt: TGCGCCAGCAGCCGTAGAAAGACAGGGGTAGGGGGAGAGACCCAGTACTTC
abundance: many
j_gene: TRBJ2-5
v_gene: TRBV4-3
d_gene: TRBD1

CDR3aa: CASSNPLFSGNTIYF
CDR3nt: TGTGCCAGCAGTAATCCACTCTTCTCTGGAAACACCATATATTTT
abundance: few
j_gene: TRBJ1-3
v_gene: TRBV2
d_gene: .

CDR3aa: CASSFVGAGRLETQYF
CDR3nt: TGTGCCAGCAGTTTCGTCGGGGCAGGCCGACTGGAGACCCAGTACTTC
abundance: many
j_gene: TRBJ2-5
v_gene: TRBV28
d_gene: .

CDR3aa: CSVRSGNTQYF
CDR3nt: TGCAGCGTCCGTTCGGGAAATACGCAGTATTTT
abundance: .
j_gene: TRBJ2-3
v_gene: TRBV29-1
d_gene: .

CDR3aa: CATSRDRGRQPQHF
CDR3nt: TGTGCCACCAGCAGGGACAGGGGTCGTCAGCCCCAGCATTTT
abundance: many
j_gene: TRBJ1-5
v_gene: TRBV15
d_gene: TRBD1

CDR3aa: CASSWRGRGNEQFF
CDR3nt: TGTGCCAGCAGCTGGCGAGGCAGGGGCAATGAGCAGTTCTTC
abundance: .
j_gene: TRBJ2-1
v_gene: TRBV11-1
d_gene: .

CDR3aa: CASSEDPEWNTGELFF
CDR3nt: TGCGCCAGCAGTGAGGACCCTGAGTGGAACACCGGGGAGCTGTTTTTT
abundance: many
j_gene: TRBJ2-2
v_gene: TRBV10-1
d_gene: .

CDR3aa: CSLDWVEGSSYEQYF
CDR3nt: TGCAGTCTGGATTGGGTTGAGGGAAGCTCCTACGAGCAGTACTTC
abundance: .
j_gene: TRBJ2-7
v_gene: TRBV20-1
d_gene: .

CDR3aa: CSVVLPWTEETQYF
CDR3nt: TGCAGCGTTGTTCTGCCATGGACAGAAGAGACCCAGTACTTC
abundance: few
j_gene: TRBJ2-5
v_gene: TRBV29-1
d_gene: .

CDR3aa: CASSLGTSGIEHLEELFF
CDR3nt: TGTGCCAGCAGCCTCGGGACTAGCGGGATAGAACACCTTGAAGAGCTGTTTTTT
abundance: .
j_gene: TRBJ2-2
v_gene: TRBV11-2
d_gene: TRBD2

CDR3aa: CASSPGLVTGELFF
CDR3nt: TGTGCCAGCAGCCCGGGACTAGTCACCGGGGAGCTGTTTTTT
abundance: .
j_gene: TRBJ2-2
v_gene: TRBV12-3/TRBV12-4
d_gene: TRBD2

CDR3aa: CASSVEDRVTEAFF
CDR3nt: TGTGCCAGCAGCGTAGAGGACAGGGTCACTGAAGCTTTCTTT
abundance: few
j_gene: TRBJ1-1
v_gene: TRBV9
d_gene: TRBD1

CDR3aa: CASSLRTILTGELFF
CDR3nt: TGTGCCAGCAGCCTAAGGACTATCCTCACCGGGGAGCTGTTTTTT
abundance: .
j_gene: TRBJ2-2
v_gene: TRBV3-1
d_gene: .

CDR3aa: CSVAKSGHQYF
CDR3nt: TGCAGCGTTGCCAAGTCGGGGCATCAGTACTTC
abundance: .
j_gene: TRBJ2-4
v_gene: TRBV29-1
d_gene: .

CDR3aa: CASSSGVGDTEAFF
CDR3nt: TGTGCCAGCAGCTCAGGGGTCGGGGACACTGAAGCTTTCTTT
abundance: few
j_gene: TRBJ1-1
v_gene: TRBV6-6
d_gene: .

CDR3aa: CAINTGGWDNEQFF
CDR3nt: TGTGCCATCAACACAGGGGGCTGGGACAATGAGCAGTTCTTC
abundance: .
j_gene: TRBJ2-1
v_gene: TRBV10-3
d_gene: TRBD1

CDR3aa: CASSLARETGYIGTEAFF
CDR3nt: TGCGCCAGCAGCTTGGCCAGGGAGACAGGGTATATCGGAACTGAAGCTTTCTTT
abundance: few
j_gene: TRBJ1-1
v_gene: TRBV5-1
d_gene: TRBD1

CDR3aa: CSVEGGIGEQFF
CDR3nt: TGCAGCGTTGAAGGGGGGATAGGTGAGCAGTTCTTC
abundance: few
j_gene: TRBJ2-1
v_gene: TRBV29-1
d_gene: .

CDR3aa: CSAVTRGGQAIQYF
CDR3nt: TGCAGTGCCGTTACTCGAGGGGGACAGGCGATTCAGTACTTC
abundance: many
j_gene: TRBJ2-4
v_gene: TRBV20-1
d_gene: TRBD1

CDR3aa: CSALGDRGDIQYF
CDR3nt: TGCAGTGCCTTAGGGGACAGGGGGGACATTCAGTACTTC
abundance: few
j_gene: TRBJ2-4
v_gene: TRBV20-1
d_gene: TRBD1

CDR3aa: CASSPGGPTNEKLFF
CDR3nt: TGTGCCAGCAGCCCCGGCGGGCCAACTAATGAAAAACTGTTTTTT
abundance: many
j_gene: TRBJ1-4
v_gene: TRBV28
d_gene: .

CDR3aa: CASSTHRGGGNQPQHF
CDR3nt: TGTGCCAGCAGTACCCACAGGGGAGGGGGCAATCAGCCCCAGCATTTT
abundance: few
j_gene: TRBJ1-5
v_gene: TRBV28
d_gene: TRBD1

CDR3aa: CASSTNPGLGAFF
CDR3nt: TGTGCCAGCAGCACTAATCCTGGCCTGGGAGCTTTCTTT
abundance: .
j_gene: TRBJ1-1
v_gene: TRBV28
d_gene: .

CDR3aa: CASRDSRGNTQPQHF
CDR3nt: TGTGCCAGCAGGGACTCTCGTGGGAATACTCAGCCCCAGCATTTT
abundance: many
j_gene: TRBJ1-5
v_gene: TRBV28
d_gene: .

CDR3aa: CASSLYTATNEKLFF
CDR3nt: TGTGCCAGCAGCTTGTACACAGCAACTAATGAAAAACTGTTTTTT
abundance: .
j_gene: TRBJ1-4
v_gene: TRBV5-6
d_gene: .

CDR3aa: CASSLGGTRTDTQYF
CDR3nt: TGTGCCAGCAGCTTGGGAGGAACCCGCACAGATACGCAGTATTTT
abundance: .
j_gene: TRBJ2-3
v_gene: TRBV7-9
d_gene: .

CDR3aa: CASSIQETQYF
CDR3nt: TGTGCCAGCAGTATACAAGAGACCCAGTACTTC
abundance: .
j_gene: TRBJ2-5
v_gene: TRBV12-3/TRBV12-4
d_gene: .

CDR3aa: CASRDYPANEQFF
CDR3nt: TGTGCCAGCCGGGACTACCCCGCCAATGAGCAGTTCTTC
abundance: many
j_gene: TRBJ2-1
v_gene: TRBV6-2/TRBV6-3
d_gene: TRBD2

CDR3aa: CASSLPAVAGGPDTQYF
CDR3nt: TGTGCCAGCAGCTTGCCCGCGGTAGCGGGAGGGCCAGATACGCAGTATTTT
abundance: many
j_gene: TRBJ2-3
v_gene: TRBV5-4
d_gene: TRBD2

CDR3aa: CASSFLASNTGELFF
CDR3nt: TGTGCCAGCAGCTTTTTAGCATCCAACACCGGGGAGCTGTTTTTT
abundance: many
j_gene: TRBJ2-2
v_gene: TRBV7-3
d_gene: .

CDR3aa: CSAPKGTGTTDTQYF
CDR3nt: TGCAGCGCCCCCAAAGGGACAGGAACCACAGATACGCAGTATTTT
abundance: .
j_gene: TRBJ2-3
v_gene: TRBV29-1
d_gene: TRBD1

CDR3aa: CATRAGGSTDTQYF
CDR3nt: TGTGCCACACGGGCGGGAGGGAGCACAGATACGCAGTATTTT
abundance: few
j_gene: TRBJ2-3
v_gene: TRBV28
d_gene: TRBD2

CDR3aa: CSARIVGQPLAKNIQYF
CDR3nt: TGCAGTGCCCGGATCGTGGGGCAACCCTTAGCCAAAAACATTCAGTACTTC
abundance: many
j_gene: TRBJ2-4
v_gene: TRBV20-1
d_gene: .

CDR3aa: CASSENGYEQYF
CDR3nt: TGTGCCAGCAGTGAGAACGGCTACGAGCAGTACTTC
abundance: .
j_gene: TRBJ2-7
v_gene: TRBV6-1
d_gene: .

CDR3aa: CSASPSGRTDTQYF
CDR3nt: TGCAGTGCTAGTCCTAGCGGGAGAACAGATACGCAGTATTTT
abundance: many
j_gene: TRBJ2-3
v_gene: TRBV20-1
d_gene: TRBD2

CDR3aa: CATSEIDRDTDTQYF
CDR3nt: TGTGCCACCAGTGAAATAGACAGGGACACAGATACGCAGTATTTT
abundance: many
j_gene: TRBJ2-3
v_gene: TRBV24-1
d_gene: TRBD1

CDR3aa: CSAMNTEAFF
CDR3nt: TGCAGCGCTATGAACACTGAAGCTTTCTTT
abundance: .
j_gene: TRBJ1-1
v_gene: TRBV29-1
d_gene: .

CDR3aa: CSAVAGRSYNEQFF
CDR3nt: TGCAGTGCGGTAGCGGGGAGATCCTACAATGAGCAGTTCTTC
abundance: few
j_gene: TRBJ2-1
v_gene: TRBV20-1
d_gene: TRBD2

CDR3aa: CASSIAEKGGELFF
CDR3nt: TGTGCCAGTAGTATAGCCGAGAAGGGCGGGGAGCTGTTTTTT
abundance: many
j_gene: TRBJ2-2
v_gene: TRBV19
d_gene: .

CDR3aa: CSAGIPREKLFF
CDR3nt: TGCAGTGCGGGGATTCCCAGGGAAAAACTGTTTTTT
abundance: .
j_gene: TRBJ1-4
v_gene: TRBV20-1
d_gene: .

CDR3aa: CATSRDRVGSGSADTQYF
CDR3nt: TGTGCCACCAGCAGAGATCGAGTTGGTAGCGGGAGTGCAGATACGCAGTATTTT
abundance: .
j_gene: TRBJ2-3
v_gene: TRBV15
d_gene: TRBD2